This TCR beta chain came from a study of T cells expressing NK-cell markers. Study findings and constraints: The leading position in the CD3+CD56-NKG2C+ fraction of a few donors also went to these clonotypes.

In the case of this clonotype: The antigen remains undetermined.

TCRdb reprocessed the 5' RACE reads, with one entry per CDR3 protein and no DNA. The sample table sets out 400,000 to 500,000 distinct CDR3 sequences. The CDR3 extends over 13 amino acids. Germline-derived CDR1 and CDR2 are SGHNT and YYREEE (reference sequence). Sequencing was performed on blood T cells: a sorted CD56 or NKG2C T cell subset, CD4+ or CD8+ T cells, or bulk PBMC T cells (not recorded which). The TCR was taken from a woman aged 18 to 75 in good health. The V call is TRBV5-4, the J call TRBJ2-7; the D gene TCRdb calls, TRBD1, cannot be checked with no DNA. This chain's CDR3 is CASSQGTDYEQYF.